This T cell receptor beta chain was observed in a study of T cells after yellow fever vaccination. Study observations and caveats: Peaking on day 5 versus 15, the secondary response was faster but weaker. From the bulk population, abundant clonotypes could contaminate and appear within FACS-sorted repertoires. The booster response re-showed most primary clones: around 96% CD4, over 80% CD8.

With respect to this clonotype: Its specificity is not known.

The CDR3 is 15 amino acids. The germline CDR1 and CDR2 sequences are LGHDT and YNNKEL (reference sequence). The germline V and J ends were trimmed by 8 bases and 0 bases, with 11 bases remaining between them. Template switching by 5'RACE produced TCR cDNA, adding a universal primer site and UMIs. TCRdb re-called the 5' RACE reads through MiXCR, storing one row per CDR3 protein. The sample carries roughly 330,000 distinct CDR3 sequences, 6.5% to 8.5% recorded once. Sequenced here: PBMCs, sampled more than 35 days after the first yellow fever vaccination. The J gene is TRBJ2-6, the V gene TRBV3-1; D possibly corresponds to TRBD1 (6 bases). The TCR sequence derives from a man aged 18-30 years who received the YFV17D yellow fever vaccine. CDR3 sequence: CASHRGGSGANVLTF. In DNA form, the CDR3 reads TGTGCCAGCCATCGAGGGGGCTCTGGGGCCAACGTCCTGACTTTC.